This entry lists 26 T cell receptor beta chains sequenced from one sample in a study of shared clonotypes between healthy human individuals. TCRdb's copy holds only in-frame clones and misses some; the assay was immunoSEQ multiplex PCR. The sample shows about a million clones, around 74% of them seen only once. The sequencing sample was made of memory CD4+ T cells sorted from blood. Indicated subset: CD45RA-negative fraction. The receptors come from a man in his late teens or twenties in good health.

The chain is built from TRBV2 and TRBJ2-1; maybe TRBD2 (6 bases). The CDR3 runs 13 residues. The V gene lost 11 bases and the J gene lost 0 bases, with 11 bases spanning the gap. The germline gives CDR1 SNHLY, CDR2 FYNNEI. This CDR3 reads CAGRLDSYNEQFF. In DNA, the CDR3 is TGTGCCGGACGACTAGACTCCTACAATGAGCAGTTCTTC. Complete variable domain (other parts from reference TRBV2 and TRBJ2-1): EPEVTQTPSHQVTQMGQEVILRCVPISNHLYFYWYRQILGQKVEFLVSFYNNEISEKSEIFDDQFSVERPDGSNFTLKIRSTKLEDSAMYFCAGRLDSYNEQFFGPGTRLTVL.

The rearrangement links TRBV5-1 to TRBJ2-7; D ambiguous. CDR1 and CDR2 from the germline V gene are SGHRS and YFSETQ. Trimming shortened V by 4 bases and J by 4 bases, and 9 bases separated the two germline ends. CDR3 length equals 12 residues. CDR3 region: CASSDGLYEQYF. The DNA for the CDR3 is TGCGCCAGCAGCGACGGCTTATACGAGCAGTACTTC.

The rearrangement joins TRBV10-1 to TRBJ1-1; D unclear. Germline V CDR1 and CDR2: WNHNN, SYGVQD (reference sequence). The CDR3 sequence is 13 residues long. Trimming took 3 bases from V and 9 from J, leaving 14 bases between them. CDR3: CASSDYVGLKAFF. For the CDR3, the DNA is TGCGCCAGCAGTGATTATGTGGGCCTGAAAGCTTTCTTT.

This clone was counted once. The CDR3 spells CASSFLSRRPSYEQYF. As DNA, the CDR3 is TGTGCCAGCAGTTTTCTATCTAGGCGTCCCTCCTACGAGCAGTACTTC. The chain is built from TRBV6-4 and TRBJ2-7, with no clear D. CDR1 is MRHNA and CDR2 is SNTAGT in the germline V gene. This CDR3 is built from 16 residues. Between the trimmed V and J ends, which lost 5 bases and 0 bases, there was a span of 17 bases.

In this sample, this clone turned up many times. The rearrangement links TRBV5-4 to TRBJ2-4; D may correspond to TRBD1 or TRBD2 (5 bases each). The V end lost 2 bases, the J end lost 5 bases, and 11 bases lay between the germline ends. This CDR3 has 14 amino acids. Germline loops: CDR1 SGHNT, CDR2 YYREEE (reference sequence). The CDR3 loop is CASSFQGSENIQYF. In DNA form, the CDR3 reads TGTGCCAGCAGCTTTCAGGGTAGCGAAAACATTCAGTACTTC.

The chain joins TRBV5-4 to TRBJ1-2, with TRBD1 matching over 7 bases. The CDR3 has 14 residues. In germline, CDR1 is SGHNT, CDR2 YYREEE (reference sequence). V shed 3 bases and J 3 bases; nucleotides not matched to a gene: 5. The CDR3 is CASSWGQQHYGYTF. As DNA, the CDR3 is TGTGCCAGCAGCTGGGGACAGCAGCACTATGGCTACACCTTC.

The chain combines TRBV11-3 with TRBJ2-3; the D call may be TRBD1 or TRBD2 (5 bases each). V gave up 1 base and J gave up 6 bases, with 14 bases separating them. The CDR3 sequence is 15 residues long. Germline V gives CDR1 SGHNT, CDR2 YENEEA. CDR3 DNA sequence: TGTGCCAGCAGCTTAGCCGGGACGCAGACGGATACGCAGTATTTT. It encodes CASSLAGTQTDTQYF.

This clone was counted a single time. The gene calls are TRBV29-1 and TRBJ2-7; 9 bases align to TRBD2. With 4 bases clipped from V and 0 bases from J, the junction kept 7 bases outside the gene matches. The CDR3 has 15 residues. Per the germline V gene, CDR1 is SQVTM and CDR2 is ANQGSEA. The CDR3 here is CSVVSSSGASYEQYF. CDR3 in DNA: TGCAGCGTTGTATCGTCTAGCGGGGCCTCCTACGAGCAGTACTTC.

Worth noting for this clone: Other DNA sequences in this sample translate to the same CDR3. The chain couples TRBV11-2 to TRBJ2-1, with D maybe TRBD2 (6 bases). Germline lookup yields CDR1 SGHAT and CDR2 FQNNGV. Trimming shortened V by 1 base and J by 5 bases, and 6 bases separated the two germline ends. This CDR3 spans 13 amino acids. CDR3 residues: CASSLGTNNEQFF. The CDR3 nucleotides read TGTGCCAGCAGCTTAGGGACTAACAATGAGCAGTTCTTC.

The V call is TRBV9, the J call TRBJ2-5; D may be TRBD2 (6 bases). The CDR3 spans 13 residues. The V and J ends lost 3 bases and 4 bases respectively, with 10 bases between them. Germline CDR1 is SGDLS and CDR2 is YYNGEE. The CDR3, as DNA: TGTGCCAGCAGCGCCCTGGGGGGAGAGACCCAGTACTTC. Its protein is CASSALGGETQYF.

The chain is built from TRBV19 and TRBJ2-1; D may be TRBD1 (5 bases). The germline V gene has CDR1 LNHDA and CDR2 SQIVND (reference sequence). This CDR3 contains 15 residues. V shed 1 base and J shed 6 bases, with 13 bases lying between them. CDR3 bases: TGTGCCAGTAGTATAGGGTCGGCAGGGCTCAATGAGCAGTTCTTC. Encoded protein: CASSIGSAGLNEQFF.

Of note for this clone: Other DNA sequences of this sample code for an identical CDR3. CDR3 in amino acids: CASSEIRGSGEKLFF. DNA of the CDR3: TGTGCCAGCAGTGAAATCAGGGGGAGTGGTGAAAAACTGTTTTTT. The chain employs TRBV6-1 and TRBJ1-4, with 7 bases fitting TRBD1. CDR3 length: 15 residues. After removal of 2 bases from V and 7 bases from J, the junction contained 7 bases not matched to a gene. The V gene's germline CDR1 is MNHNS and CDR2 SASEGT.

V usage is TRBV10-3 and J usage is TRBJ2-6; tentative D call: TRBD1 (6 bases). Germline assignment: CDR1 ENHRY and CDR2 SYGVKD. Trimming stripped 3 bases from V and 2 bases from J, with 8 bases between. There are 15 residues in the CDR3. CDR3 coding DNA: TGTGCCATCAGTGAACAGGGCCCTGGGGCCAACGTCCTGACTTTC. It is translated as CAISEQGPGANVLTF.

V gene TRBV7-9 combines with J gene TRBJ1-1; 7 bases align to TRBD1. With V trimmed by 4 bases and J by 8 bases, 7 bases remained unmatched. This CDR3 is built from 13 residues. Germline V gives CDR1 SEHNR, CDR2 FQNEAQ (reference sequence). The CDR3 loop reads CASSSTNRGEAFF. The CDR3 DNA reads as TGTGCCAGCAGCTCAACCAACAGGGGCGAAGCTTTCTTT.

Remarks on this clone: Other DNA sequences in this specimen translate into the identical CDR3. The V gene is TRBV5-1, the J gene TRBJ2-3, with D perhaps TRBD2 (6 bases). Deletions cut 4 bases from V and 6 bases from J, with 15 bases between. CDR3 length: 14 residues. CDR1 is SGHRS, CDR2 YFSETQ, per germline. The CDR3 region is CASSLGTPSDTQYF. The DNA of the CDR3 is TGCGCCAGCAGCCTCGGGACTCCCTCGGATACGCAGTATTTT.

This chain connects TRBV10-3 to TRBJ2-7; perhaps TRBD1 as D (7 bases). Trimming left V 3 bases short and J 4 bases short, with 16 bases between. CDR3 length: 15 amino acids. The V gene's germline CDR1 is ENHRY and CDR2 SYGVKD. CDR3 DNA: TGTGCCATCAGTGAAGGGGGCGGGACGCTGTACGAGCAGTACTTC. Its translation is CAISEGGGTLYEQYF.

The chain uses TRBV19 and TRBJ1-5; D not certain. V was pared by 3 bases and J by 2 bases, with 8 bases between. The germline V gene has CDR1 LNHDA and CDR2 SQIVND (reference sequence). The CDR3 is 14 amino acids. Written as DNA, the CDR3 is TGTGCCAGTAGTATCGTGGTCGGCAATCAGCCCCAGCATTTT. Translating gives CASSIVVGNQPQHF.

This clone was observed many times. A much larger clonotype is one base distant, so this may be a read error. This chain joins TRBV7-9 and TRBJ2-2; D gene uncertain. Per germline, CDR1 SEHNR and CDR2 FQNEAQ (reference sequence). The V gene lost 5 bases and the J gene lost 3 bases, with 4 bases spanning the gap. This CDR3 spans 12 amino acids. CDR3 residues: CASSTDTGELFF. The CDR3 nucleotides are TGTGCCAGCAGCACCGACACCGGGGAGCTGTTTTTT.

V and J are TRBV5-1 and TRBJ1-5; a weak D match, TRBD1 (5 bases). The ends were cut back, 1 base at V and 5 bases at J, with 7 bases in the middle. The CDR3 runs 13 residues. The germline gives CDR1 SGHRS, CDR2 YFSETQ. The CDR3 nucleotides read TGCGCCAGCAGCTTGAGAGGGGATCAGCCCCAGCATTTT. Its protein product is CASSLRGDQPQHF.

With respect to this clone: Sequence at one end of the junction differs from germline and may be a read error. This chain connects TRBV6-5 to TRBJ2-5, with TRBD1 matching 8 bases. This CDR3 is 12 amino acids long. The germline gives CDR1 MNHEY, CDR2 SVGAGI. The CDR3 loop reads CASGYRGETQYF. For the CDR3, the DNA is TGTGCCAGCGGTTACAGGGGGGAGACCCAGTACTTC.

This clone was seen more than once but under ten times. V is TRBV2 and J is TRBJ1-1; D remains unclear. Trimming stripped 7 bases from V and 4 bases from J, with 13 bases between. This CDR3 contains 13 residues. CDR1 and CDR2 (germline): SNHLY, FYNNEI. CDR3 coding DNA: TGTGCCAGCATCTCGTCGAGGGTCACTGAAGCTTTCTTT. Protein product: CASISSRVTEAFF.

A word on this clone: A far larger clone is just one base off, so this is likely a read error. Other DNA sequences in the sample encode the same CDR3. This chain connects TRBV30 to TRBJ2-1; a weak D match, TRBD2 (6 bases). Looked up from germline, CDR1 is GTSNPN and CDR2 is SVGIG (reference sequence). Trimming took off 1 base at V and 10 bases at J, with 17 bases between the two ends. The CDR3 is 14 amino acids. CDR3 bases: TGTGCCTGGAGTGGGGGACTGCTACCGGCCGAGCAGTTCTTC. This sequence encodes CAWSGGLLPAEQFF.

V usage is TRBV14 and J usage is TRBJ2-1, with 9 bases matching TRBD2. Trimming cost V 0 bases and J 12 bases; bases outside gene matches: 3. Germline loops: CDR1 SGHDN, CDR2 FVKESK. The CDR3 contains 13 residues. The CDR3 spells CASSQDGREGQFF. CDR3 in DNA: TGTGCCAGCAGCCAAGATGGGCGGGAGGGGCAGTTCTTC. Full variable domain (missing parts from reference TRBV14 and TRBJ2-1): EAGVTQFPSHSVIEKGQTVTLRCDPISGHDNLYWYRRVMGKEIKFLLHFVKESKQDESGMPNNRFLAERTGGTYSTLKVQPAELEDSGVYFCASSQDGREGQFFGPGTRLTVL.

Worth noting for this clone: Other DNA sequences in the same sample also yield this CDR3. The rearrangement uses TRBV20-1 and TRBJ2-1, with D unclear. CDR3 length: 9 residues. Germline assignment: CDR1 DFQATT and CDR2 SNEGSKA (reference sequence). The ends were cut back, 7 bases at V and 8 bases at J, with 6 bases in the middle. CDR3 sequence: CSVGDEQFF. For the CDR3, the DNA is TGCAGTGTAGGCGATGAGCAGTTCTTC.

This chain connects TRBV5-1 to TRBJ2-5, with 7 bases lining up with TRBD1. This CDR3 is 15 amino acids long. The V gene's germline CDR1 is SGHRS and CDR2 YFSETQ. V shed 2 bases and J 6 bases; nucleotides not matched to a gene: 10. The CDR3 DNA follows: TGCGCCAGCAGCTTCTCAACAGGGGCCGAACAGACCCAGTACTTC. It encodes CASSFSTGAEQTQYF.

The genes are TRBV30 and TRBJ2-1, with 9 nucleotides matching TRBD1. Germline CDR1 and CDR2: GTSNPN and SVGIG (reference sequence). This CDR3 has 14 residues. The V and J ends lost 1 base and 2 bases, in that order; junction bases with no gene match: 0. The CDR3 protein is CAWSGQGAYNEQFF. CDR3 nucleotide sequence: TGTGCCTGGAGTGGACAGGGGGCCTACAATGAGCAGTTCTTC.